This T cell receptor beta chain was found in a study of read filtering for tumor transcriptome and immune sequencing. The wider study: About 8 patients were R-ISS I, roughly 15 were R-ISS II, 7 were R-ISS III. DNase treatment preceded whole-transcriptome library preparation. The study's findings and limits: Compared with RNA-seq, IR-seq gave much higher clonotype depth and reliability.

This clonotype occurred many times. Its antigen is not known. This library used approximately 390 ng RNA and molecular barcoded adaptors spanning alpha/delta and beta/gamma chains. TCRdb passed the reads through MiXCR, listing each CDR3 protein once. The data contain 62,000 or so distinct CDR3 sequences, about 15% of them singletons. CDR1 and CDR2 (germline): LGHDT, YNNKEL (reference sequence). Trimming took off 2 bases at V and 15 bases at J, with 17 bases between the two ends. The CDR3 consists of 13 residues. The TCR sequence derives from a donor older than 35 with multiple myeloma. This chain links TRBV3-1 with TRBJ2-1, with a tentative D call TRBD2 (6 bases). The source material was a population of CD138-negative cells sorted from bone marrow. CDR3 coding DNA: TGTGCCAGCAGCCAAATCAAGCGGGTGAGGTTGTTCTTC. Translated, it gives CASSQIKRVRLFF.